Presented here are 13 T cell receptor beta chains from one specimen sequenced in a study of cytomegalovirus exposure and HLA in healthy donors. The PCR ran on 60 Vbeta and 13 Jbeta primers. Here immunoSEQ multiplex PCR was the method, and the copy in TCRdb shows in-frame clones only, minus some. The sample consists of 120,000 to 150,000 clones, 75% to 80% of them appearing once. Sequencing input: PBMCs. All receptors come from a female donor in good health and CMV-seronegative.

This clone appeared a single time. The chain uses TRBV27 and TRBJ2-7; D is perhaps TRBD2 (5 bases). The ends were cut back, 3 bases at V and 2 bases at J, with 11 bases in the middle. There are 14 residues in the CDR3. CDR1 and CDR2 from the germline V gene are MNHEY and SMNVEV (reference sequence). The CDR3 DNA is TGTGCCAGCAGTTTTACCAGCGGAACCTACGAGCAGTACTTC. Its protein product is CASSFTSGTYEQYF.

The gene calls are TRBV2 and TRBJ2-1; D perhaps matches TRBD1 (6 bases). CDR1 is SNHLY and CDR2 is FYNNEI in the germline V gene. Trimming removed 2 bases at V and 4 bases at J, with 12 bases between. The CDR3 consists of 15 residues. Here the CDR3 DNA reads TGTGCCAGCAGTGAACAGGGGAATAATTACAATGAGCAGTTCTTC. Its protein product is CASSEQGNNYNEQFF.

The DNA for the CDR3 is TGTGCCAGCAGTTATAGTGGACAGGGGATTGCCGAGCAGTACTTC. It translates to CASSYSGQGIAEQYF. This rearrangement joins TRBV28 to TRBJ2-5, with 9 bases that match TRBD1. TRBJ2-7 matches the DNA end more closely, so the J call is doubtful. This CDR3 is 15 amino acids long. The germline V gene has CDR1 MDHEN and CDR2 SYDVKM.

In its sample, this clone was seen a few times. V gene TRBV6-5 combines with J gene TRBJ1-4, with 8 bases fitting TRBD1. The length of the CDR3 is 14 residues. Germline V gives CDR1 MNHEY, CDR2 SVGAGI. V lost 7 bases, J lost 8 bases, and 9 bases stayed unmatched. Written as DNA, the CDR3 is TGTGCCAGCACTAAGGACAGGGTTGGCGAAAAACTGTTTTTT. Its translation: CASTKDRVGEKLFF.

The J gene is TRBJ2-3, the V gene TRBV27, with 10 bases lining up with TRBD1. V gave up 5 bases and J gave up 4 bases; unmatched junction bases: 9. The length of the CDR3 is 16 residues. Per germline, CDR1 MNHEY and CDR2 SMNVEV (reference sequence). The CDR3 reads CASSRRTGGISDTQYF. In DNA, the CDR3 is TGTGCCAGCAGTCGACGGACAGGGGGAATATCAGATACGCAGTATTTT.

V usage is TRBV4-1 and J usage is TRBJ2-7; 10 bases are shared with TRBD1. J was trimmed by 5 bases and V by 6 bases; bases with no gene match: 7. CDR1 MGHRA and CDR2 YSYEKL come from the germline V gene. This CDR3 has 14 residues. CDR3 in amino acids: CASSPETGGNEQYF. In DNA form, the CDR3 reads TGCGCCAGCAGTCCGGAGACAGGGGGCAACGAGCAGTACTTC.

This clone was detected only once. The chain uses TRBV5-5 and TRBJ2-7, with 7 bases matching TRBD1. Per the germline V gene, CDR1 is SGHKS and CDR2 is YYEKEE (reference sequence). The length of the CDR3 is 13 residues. Trimming at V came to 1 base and at J to 4 bases, leaving 2 bases not matched to a gene. In DNA form, the CDR3 reads TGTGCCAGCAGCTTGCAGGGGGTTTACGAGCAGTACTTC. This encodes CASSLQGVYEQYF. Supplemented by reference TRBV5-5 and TRBJ2-7, the full variable domain reads DAGVTQSPTHLIKTRGQQVTLRCSPISGHKSVSWYQQVLGQGPQFIFQYYEKEERGRGNFPDRFSARQFPNYSSELNVNALLLGDSALYLCASSLQGVYEQYFGPGTRLTVT.

This chain links TRBV7-9 with TRBJ1-6, with a weak D call TRBD1 (6 bases). The CDR3 sequence is 16 residues long. Trimming took off 6 bases at V and 7 bases at J, with 19 bases between the two ends. Germline lookup yields CDR1 SEHNR and CDR2 FQNEAQ (reference sequence). The CDR3 reads CASSPHTGTQNSPLHF. The CDR3 DNA reads TGTGCCAGCAGTCCTCATACCGGGACACAGAATTCACCCCTCCACTTT.

This clone has just a few counts. The rearrangement uses TRBV5-4 and TRBJ2-4; the D is unclear. Per the germline V gene, CDR1 is SGHNT and CDR2 is YYREEE (reference sequence). V gave up 0 bases and J gave up 4 bases, with 5 bases separating them. The CDR3 is 13 residues long. The CDR3 here is CASSLDTKNIQYF. CDR3 DNA: TGTGCCAGCAGCTTGGACACGAAAAACATTCAGTACTTC. Based on the CDR3 plus reference TRBV5-4 and TRBJ2-4, the full variable domain is ETGVTQSPTHLIKTRGQQVTLRCSSQSGHNTVSWYQQALGQGPQFIFQYYREEENGRGNFPPRFSGLQFPNYSSELNVNALELDDSALYLCASSLDTKNIQYFGAGTRLSVL.

The chain combines TRBV11-2 with TRBJ1-1; weak D call: TRBD1 (6 bases). The CDR3 extends over 14 amino acids. Between the trimmed V and J ends, which lost 5 bases and 0 bases, there was a span of 10 bases. Germline CDR1 is SGHAT and CDR2 is FQNNGV. Here the CDR3 DNA reads TGTGCCAGCAGCATGACAGGTTTGAACACTGAAGCTTTCTTT. It encodes CASSMTGLNTEAFF.

The genes are TRBV30 and TRBJ2-3; 7 positions match TRBD2. After removal of 0 bases from V and 9 bases from J, the junction contained 6 bases not matched to a gene. CDR1 is GTSNPN, CDR2 SVGIG, per germline (reference sequence). The CDR3 has 13 residues. CDR3 nucleotides: TGTGCCTGGAGTGTGAAAGCGGGATTCACGCAGTATTTT. It is translated as CAWSVKAGFTQYF.

The chain uses TRBV5-1 and TRBJ1-2; D not certain. The V gene's germline CDR1 is SGHRS and CDR2 YFSETQ. The CDR3 consists of 13 residues. V lost 0 bases, J lost 8 bases, and 11 bases lay in between. CDR3 in DNA: TGCGCCAGCAGCTTGGGCCCTCGGGAGGGCTACACCTTC. This encodes CASSLGPREGYTF.

This rearrangement joins TRBV28 to TRBJ1-2; unclear D gene. Germline assignment: CDR1 MDHEN and CDR2 SYDVKM. This CDR3 region has 12 residues. Trimming stripped 6 bases from V and 4 bases from J, with 9 bases between. The CDR3 loop reads CASSTRIYGYTF. CDR3 bases: TGTGCCAGCAGCACCAGGATCTATGGCTACACCTTC.